This T cell receptor (beta chain) is drawn from a study of cytomegalovirus exposure and HLA in healthy donors. Whole-study results and caveats: The study flagged roughly 150 TCR beta chains as cytomegalovirus-associated. In vitro data verified three CMV-associated chains as specific for CMV antigens. HLA alleles showed associations with roughly 17,000 TCR beta sequences in a later analysis, at a 0.05 false discovery rate. Per published reports, the classifier diagnosed cytomegalovirus status with high specificity and sensitivity.

Vbeta (60) and Jbeta (13) primers were used in the PCR. The data were produced by immunoSEQ multiplex PCR, yet TCRdb's version contains in-frame clones alone and is incomplete. Of around 95,000 clones in the sample, under 80% were seen once. With regard to this clone: Its antigen is as yet unknown.

Sequences were obtained from PBMCs. The receptor was derived from a man under 40 in good health and CMV-seropositive.

The CDR3 spells CASRADRLSQYF. The CDR3 nucleotides are TGTGCCAGCAGGGCTGACAGGCTATCCCAGTACTTC. The chain employs TRBV2 and TRBJ2-4; weak D call: TRBD1 (6 bases). Germline V gene data show CDR1 as SNHLY and CDR2 as FYNNEI. This CDR3 comprises 12 residues. V was cut by 6 bases and J by 13 bases, with 16 bases left in between.